A selection of T cell receptor beta chains follows, all from one sample in a study of blood T cell repertoires in COVID-19. Clones were read by immunoSEQ multiplex PCR, and TCRdb kept only the in-frame ones, dropping some. The table has 5,500 to 7,500 clones, 80% to 90% seen once. The sample was peripheral blood. These receptors all stem from a human donor in a cohort sampled during active COVID-19. The donor label of this sample is uncertain. CDR3s include the opening cysteine and the closing phenylalanine or tryptophan. Each record gives: V gene, J gene, D gene, clone size, CDR3 protein, CDR3 DNA. A D gene is named only where the DNA matches it firmly. For some rows the clone size is stated as once, few or many, or as a class when expanded; others skip it.

v_gene: TRBV3-1/TRBV3-2
j_gene: TRBJ1-3
d_gene: -
abundance: -
CDR3aa: CASSHGDHSGNTIYF
CDR3nt: TGTGCCAGCAGCCACGGGGATCACTCTGGAAACACCATATATTTT

v_gene: TRBV3-1/TRBV3-2
j_gene: TRBJ2-7
d_gene: TRBD2
abundance: -
CDR3aa: CASSQEGAGVWEQYF
CDR3nt: TGTGCCAGCAGCCAAGAAGGAGCGGGAGTATGGGAGCAGTACTTC

v_gene: TRBV28
j_gene: TRBJ2-7
d_gene: TRBD1
abundance: -
CDR3aa: CASSSGQGSEQYF
CDR3nt: TGTGCCAGCAGTTCGGGACAGGGGTCCGAGCAGTACTTC

v_gene: TRBV5-6
j_gene: TRBJ2-7
d_gene: -
abundance: -
CDR3aa: CASSLDLGGGPHEQYF
CDR3nt: TGTGCCAGCAGCTTGGATTTAGGGGGGGGGCCCCACGAGCAGTACTTC

v_gene: TRBV9
j_gene: TRBJ2-7
d_gene: -
abundance: -
CDR3aa: CASSVADRSYEQYF
CDR3nt: TGTGCCAGCAGCGTAGCCGACAGGTCCTACGAGCAGTACTTC

v_gene: TRBV19
j_gene: TRBJ2-2
d_gene: -
abundance: -
CDR3aa: CASSSYGITGNTGELFF
CDR3nt: TGTGCCAGTAGTTCTTACGGGATTACTGGTAACACCGGGGAGCTGTTTTTT

v_gene: TRBV30
j_gene: TRBJ2-1
d_gene: -
abundance: few
CDR3aa: CAWSVLGGPQFF
CDR3nt: TGTGCCTGGAGTGTATTGGGCGGGCCACAGTTCTTC

v_gene: TRBV7-8
j_gene: TRBJ2-7
d_gene: -
abundance: -
CDR3aa: CASSLAGQFGQYF
CDR3nt: TGTGCCAGCAGCTTAGCTGGGCAGTTCGGGCAGTACTTC

v_gene: TRBV4-1
j_gene: TRBJ2-3
d_gene: TRBD2
abundance: -
CDR3aa: CASSQEIARLGGGGRDTQYF
CDR3nt: TGCGCCAGCAGCCAAGAGATTGCCCGCCTCGGCGGGGGAGGTAGAGATACGCAGTATTTT

v_gene: TRBV5-6
j_gene: TRBJ1-2
d_gene: TRBD1
abundance: -
CDR3aa: CASSSGSTGLSGYTF
CDR3nt: TGTGCCAGCAGCTCTGGTTCGACAGGGCTATCTGGCTACACCTTC